This TCR beta chain was observed in a study of CD8 T cells in ankylosing spondylitis. Findings and limits, study-wide: For ankylosing spondylitis blood, a TCR beta motif of fewer than 10 highly homologous variants appeared characteristic.

In TCRdb, the 5' RACE reads were re-called with MiXCR into one record per CDR3 protein. Here the sample spans 750,000 to 850,000 distinct CDR3 sequences, approximately 10% being singletons. This clonotype has only a few counts. Its specificity is unknown. V gave up 1 base and J gave up 8 bases, with 15 bases separating them. CDR1 and CDR2 from the germline V gene are SEHNR and FQNEAQ (reference sequence). The CDR3 is made up of 15 amino acids. This receptor was obtained from a male donor with ankylosing spondylitis. The chain employs TRBV7-9 and TRBJ2-1; tentative D call: TRBD2 (7 bases). Material for sequencing was blood, either unsorted or a sorted T cell fraction (not recorded which). The CDR3 bases are TGTGCCAGCAGCTTAGGTGGGGGGGCTCAGCATGAGCAGTTCTTC. It is translated as CASSLGGGAQHEQFF.